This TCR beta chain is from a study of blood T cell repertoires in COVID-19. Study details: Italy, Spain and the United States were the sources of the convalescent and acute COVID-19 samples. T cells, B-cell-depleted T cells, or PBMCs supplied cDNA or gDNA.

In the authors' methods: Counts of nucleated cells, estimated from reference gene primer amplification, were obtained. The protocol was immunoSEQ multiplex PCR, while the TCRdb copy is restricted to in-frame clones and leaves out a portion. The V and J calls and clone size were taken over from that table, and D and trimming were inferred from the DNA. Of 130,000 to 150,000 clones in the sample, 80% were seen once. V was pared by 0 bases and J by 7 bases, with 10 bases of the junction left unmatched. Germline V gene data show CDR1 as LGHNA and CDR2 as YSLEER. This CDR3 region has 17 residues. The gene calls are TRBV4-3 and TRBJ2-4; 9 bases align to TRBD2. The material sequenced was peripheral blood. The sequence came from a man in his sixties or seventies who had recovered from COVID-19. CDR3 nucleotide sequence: TGCGCCAGCAGCCAAGATCCCCCTAGCGGGACCCCCAACATTCAGTACTTC. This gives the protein CASSQDPPSGTPNIQYF.